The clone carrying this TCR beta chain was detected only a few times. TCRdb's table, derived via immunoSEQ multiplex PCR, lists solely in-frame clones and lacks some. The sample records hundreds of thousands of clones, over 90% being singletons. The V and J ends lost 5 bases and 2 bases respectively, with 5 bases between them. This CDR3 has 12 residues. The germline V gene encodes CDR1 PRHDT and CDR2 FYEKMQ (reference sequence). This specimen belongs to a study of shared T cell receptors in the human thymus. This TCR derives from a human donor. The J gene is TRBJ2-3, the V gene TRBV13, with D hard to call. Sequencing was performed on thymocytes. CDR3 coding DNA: TGTGCCAGCAGCACCTACACAGATACGCAGTATTTT. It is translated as CASSTYTDTQYF.